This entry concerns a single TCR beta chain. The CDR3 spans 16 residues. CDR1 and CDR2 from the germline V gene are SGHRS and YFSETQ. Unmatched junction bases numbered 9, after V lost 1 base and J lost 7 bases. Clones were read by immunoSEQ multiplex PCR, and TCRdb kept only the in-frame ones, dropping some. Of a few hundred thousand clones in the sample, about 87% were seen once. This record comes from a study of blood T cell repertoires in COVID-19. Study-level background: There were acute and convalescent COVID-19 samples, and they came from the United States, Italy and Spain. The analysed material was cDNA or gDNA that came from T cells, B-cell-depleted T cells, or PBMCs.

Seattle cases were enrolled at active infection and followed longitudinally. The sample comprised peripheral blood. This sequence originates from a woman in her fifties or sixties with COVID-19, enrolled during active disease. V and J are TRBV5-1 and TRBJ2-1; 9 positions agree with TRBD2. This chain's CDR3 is CASSLLSGLALNEQFF. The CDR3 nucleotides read TGCGCCAGCAGCTTGCTCTCGGGACTAGCCCTTAATGAGCAGTTCTTC.